What follows is one T cell receptor beta chain and its context. The protocol was immunoSEQ multiplex PCR, while the TCRdb copy is restricted to in-frame clones and leaves out a portion. The table includes some 1,600,000 clones, 95% to 99% detected once. This sample is drawn from a study of shared clonotypes between healthy human individuals. This CDR3 contains 16 residues. Trimming cost V 5 bases and J 12 bases; bases outside gene matches: 15. Germline CDR1 is SGHTA and CDR2 is FQGNSA. This sequence originates from a man aged 25 to 45 in good health. This rearrangement joins TRBV7-2 to TRBJ2-1, with 11 bases lining up with TRBD1. Sequencing used naive CD4+ T cells sorted from blood. Subset of the sample: CD45RA+ positively selected. This CDR3 reads CASSRTPWTGGLVQFF. The CDR3 DNA sequence: TGTGCCAGCAGCCGTACCCCGTGGACAGGGGGCTTGGTGCAGTTCTTC.